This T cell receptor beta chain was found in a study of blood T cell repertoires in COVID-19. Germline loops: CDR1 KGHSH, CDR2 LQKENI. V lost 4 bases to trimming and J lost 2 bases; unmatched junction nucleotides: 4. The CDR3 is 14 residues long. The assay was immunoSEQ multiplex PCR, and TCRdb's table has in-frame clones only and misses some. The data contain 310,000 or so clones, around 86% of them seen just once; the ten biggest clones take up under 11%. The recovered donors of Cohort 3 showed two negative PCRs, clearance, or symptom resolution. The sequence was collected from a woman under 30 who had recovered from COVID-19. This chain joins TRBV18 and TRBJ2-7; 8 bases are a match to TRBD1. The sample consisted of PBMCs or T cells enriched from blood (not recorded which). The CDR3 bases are TGTGCCAGCTCACATGGACAGGGCACCTACGAGCAGTACTTC. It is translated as CASSHGQGTYEQYF.